Given below is one T cell receptor (beta chain) in context. Libraries were prepared by immunoSEQ multiplex PCR; TCRdb keeps only in-frame clonotypes and omits some of them. This sample has more than 140,000 clones, with more than 80% found just once. This entry comes from a study of control samples from healthy donors and cancer patients. The V end was cut by 0 bases, the J end by 5 bases, with 11 bases between. Germline CDR1 reads SGHRS; CDR2 reads YFSETQ. The CDR3 loop spans 14 amino acids. This clonotype was sampled from a young man in good health. The chain employs TRBV5-1 and TRBJ2-5; D call uncertain. Sample: blood. CDR3 nucleotides: TGCGCCAGCAGCTTGGCACGGGTGACGGAGACCCAGTACTTC. It encodes CASSLARVTETQYF. The full variable domain, its missing parts supplied by reference TRBV5-1 and TRBJ2-5, is KAGVTQTPRYLIKTRGQQVTLSCSPISGHRSVSWYQQTPGQGLQFLFEYFSETQRNKGNFPGRFSGRQFSNSRSEMNVSTLELGDSALYLCASSLARVTETQYFGPGTRLLVL.